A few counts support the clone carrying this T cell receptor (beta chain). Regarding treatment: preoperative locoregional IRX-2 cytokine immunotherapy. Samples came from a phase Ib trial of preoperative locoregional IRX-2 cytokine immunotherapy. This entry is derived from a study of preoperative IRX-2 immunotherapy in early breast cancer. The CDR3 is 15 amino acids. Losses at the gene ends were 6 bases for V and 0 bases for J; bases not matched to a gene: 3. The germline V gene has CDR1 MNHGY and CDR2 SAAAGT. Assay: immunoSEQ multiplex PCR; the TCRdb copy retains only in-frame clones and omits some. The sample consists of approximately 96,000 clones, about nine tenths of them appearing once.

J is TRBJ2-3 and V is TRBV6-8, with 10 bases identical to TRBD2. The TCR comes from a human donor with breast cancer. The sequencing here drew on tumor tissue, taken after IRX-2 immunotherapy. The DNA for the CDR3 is TGTGCCAGCAGAAGGACTAGCGGTAGCACAGATACGCAGTATTTT. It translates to CASRRTSGSTDTQYF.